Presented here are 19 T cell receptor beta chains from one specimen sequenced in a study of CD8 T cells in Susac syndrome. The authors reverse transcribed roughly 0.5 to 1 ug RNA with random hexamers. TCRdb re-called the immunoSEQ multiplex PCR reads through MiXCR, storing one row per CDR3 protein. This sample has 92,000 or so distinct CDR3 sequences; about 95% occur once, and the top ten carry roughly 0.62%. The material sequenced was CD8+ T cells from PBMCs. These receptors were taken from a human donor with Susac syndrome.

V is TRBV7-9 and J is TRBJ1-2; a possible D gene is TRBD1 (5 bases). The CDR3 length is 15 residues. Germline V gene lookup returns CDR1 SEHNR and CDR2 FQNEAQ (reference sequence). With 6 bases removed from V and 4 bases from J, the gap between germline ends came to 18 bases. CDR3 sequence (DNA): TGTGCCAGCAGGAAAAGTGGGGGTTTCAGCTATGGCTACACCTTC. It encodes CASRKSGGFSYGYTF. The whole variable domain, remainder taken from reference TRBV7-9 and TRBJ1-2, is DTGVSQNPRHKITKRGQNVTFRCDPISEHNRLYWYRQTLGQGPEFLTYFQNEAQLEKSRLLSDRFSAERPKGSFSTLEIQRTEQGDSAMYLCASRKSGGFSYGYTFGSGTRLTVV.

J is TRBJ2-7 and V is TRBV18; 8 bases fit TRBD2. This CDR3 is 15 amino acids long. With V trimmed by 2 bases and J by 3 bases, 6 bases remained unmatched. In germline, CDR1 is KGHSH, CDR2 LQKENI. CDR3 region: CASSPSVGGGYEQYF. The DNA for the CDR3 is TGTGCCAGCTCACCAAGTGTCGGGGGGGGCTACGAGCAGTACTTC.

This clonotype has only one observation. The chain combines TRBV7-3 with TRBJ2-5; TRBD1 agrees at 8 bases. The CDR3 is 16 amino acids. From germline, CDR1 is SGHTA and CDR2 FQGTGA. V was pared by 5 bases and J by 2 bases, with 10 bases of the junction left unmatched. The chain's CDR3 is CASSLQGAQGQETQYF. As DNA, the CDR3 is TGTGCCAGCAGCCTGCAGGGGGCGCAGGGGCAAGAGACCCAGTACTTC.

The CDR3: CASSPPLRNIQYF. CDR3 nucleotides: TGTGCCAGCAGTCCCCCACTACGGAACATTCAGTACTTC. This chain links TRBV12-3 or TRBV12-4 with TRBJ2-4, with D unresolved. This CDR3 has 13 residues. V lost 5 bases, J lost 7 bases, and 12 bases lay in between.

The chain uses TRBV11-2 and TRBJ1-5, with 7 nucleotides matching TRBD1. Germline V gene sequence: CDR1 SGHAT, CDR2 FQNNGV. Germline trimming cut 5 bases from V and 6 bases from J; bases unmatched to any gene: 1. CDR3 length: 12 amino acids. Here the CDR3 DNA reads TGTGCCAGCAGCAACAGGGGTCAGCCCCAGCATTTT. This encodes CASSNRGQPQHF.

The gene calls are TRBV20-1 and TRBJ2-1; D possibly corresponds to TRBD1 (6 bases). The CDR3 consists of 12 residues. Trimming took off 6 bases at V and 8 bases at J, with 14 bases between the two ends. Germline lookup yields CDR1 DFQATT and CDR2 SNEGSKA (reference sequence). The CDR3 coding sequence is TGCAGTGCAGGGGGTCCCAGGGATGAGCAGTTCTTC. It translates to CSAGGPRDEQFF.

The chain uses TRBV20-1 and TRBJ1-6, with TRBD1 identical over 7 bases. This CDR3 is 13 amino acids long. The V gene's germline CDR1 is DFQATT and CDR2 SNEGSKA (reference sequence). J was trimmed by 5 bases and V by 3 bases; bases with no gene match: 1. Here the CDR3 DNA reads TGCAGTGCTAGGACAGGGAATAATTCACCCCTCCACTTT. This encodes CSARTGNNSPLHF.

The rearrangement joins TRBV6-5 to TRBJ1-4, with 10 nucleotides matching TRBD1. Germline V CDR1 and CDR2: MNHEY, SVGAGI. J gave up 7 bases and V 6 bases, and 8 bases lay outside the gene matches. CDR3 length equals 15 residues. The DNA of the CDR3 is TGTGCCAGCAGATACGGGACAGGGGAGGGTGAAAAACTGTTTTTT. Translated, it gives CASRYGTGEGEKLFF.

This chain uses TRBV6-2 or TRBV6-3 with TRBJ2-1; D not resolved. V was clipped by 4 bases and J by 4 bases, with 11 bases between them. Germline assignment: CDR1 MNHEY and CDR2 SVGEGT. The CDR3 length is 14 residues. CDR3 DNA: TGTGCCAGCAGTTTGACTGGCTATTACAATGAGCAGTTCTTC. Its protein product is CASSLTGYYNEQFF.

V and J are TRBV30 and TRBJ1-2; D possibly corresponds to TRBD1 (6 bases). This CDR3 contains 11 residues. The germline V and J ends were trimmed by 3 bases and 8 bases, with 10 bases remaining between them. Looked up from germline, CDR1 is GTSNPN and CDR2 is SVGIG (reference sequence). As DNA, the CDR3 is TGTGCCTGGAGGCAGGGGCTAGGCTACACCTTC. It codes for CAWRQGLGYTF. Drawing the rest from reference TRBV30 and TRBJ1-2, the complete variable domain is SQTIHQWPATLVQPVGSPLSLECTVEGTSNPNLYWYRQAAGRGLQLLFYSVGIGQISSEVPQNLSASRPQDRQFILSSKKLLLSDSGFYLCAWRQGLGYTFGSGTRLTVV.

This chain uses TRBV4-1 with TRBJ2-3; 10 positions agree with TRBD2. V gave up 1 base and J gave up 5 bases; unmatched junction bases: 6. Germline V gene sequence: CDR1 MGHRA, CDR2 YSYEKL. The CDR3 covers 16 residues. CDR3 coding DNA: TGCGCCAGCAGCCAAGGAGAGCGGGGGGGCGGAGATACGCAGTATTTT. Its translation: CASSQGERGGGDTQYF.

The gene calls are TRBV20-1 and TRBJ2-7; D is unresolved. V was shortened by 3 bases and J by 5 bases, with 11 bases between the two germline ends. The CDR3 is 12 amino acids. Germline-derived CDR1 and CDR2 are DFQATT and SNEGSKA (reference sequence). CDR3 bases: TGCAGTGCTAGCTACATGCAGAACGAGCAGTACTTC. Its protein product is CSASYMQNEQYF.

The rearrangement joins TRBV5-1 to TRBJ2-1, with D uncertain. The V end was cut by 0 bases, the J end by 6 bases, with 7 bases between. Germline CDR1 reads SGHRS; CDR2 reads YFSETQ. The CDR3 runs to 13 residues. The CDR3 nucleotides read TGCGCCAGCAGCTTGGTTCCAGCCAATGAGCAGTTCTTC. This gives the protein CASSLVPANEQFF.

J is TRBJ2-2 and V is TRBV4-2; 9 bases map to TRBD2. Losses at the gene ends were 0 bases for V and 0 bases for J; bases not matched to a gene: 8. CDR3 size: 19 residues. CDR1 is LGHNA, CDR2 YNFKEQ, per germline. CDR3 loop: CASSQDGLAGFANTGELFF. CDR3 in DNA: TGTGCCAGCAGCCAAGATGGGCTAGCGGGGTTCGCGAACACCGGGGAGCTGTTTTTT.

The V call is TRBV3-1, the J call TRBJ2-7; 8 bases line up with TRBD1. V dropped 0 bases and J dropped 2; count of bases not matched to a gene: 6. Germline assignment: CDR1 LGHDT and CDR2 YNNKEL (reference sequence). The CDR3 is 16 residues long. CDR3 loop: CASSQDWETGAYEQYF. The CDR3, as DNA: TGTGCCAGCAGCCAAGATTGGGAGACAGGGGCCTACGAGCAGTACTTC.

The J gene is TRBJ2-1, the V gene TRBV30; 8 nucleotides match TRBD1. The CDR3 has 15 residues. V dropped 0 bases and J dropped 4; count of bases not matched to a gene: 5. Germline V lookup: CDR1 GTSNPN, CDR2 SVGIG (reference sequence). CDR3 sequence: CAWSVAQGAYNEQFF. For the CDR3, the DNA is TGTGCCTGGAGTGTCGCTCAGGGGGCTTACAATGAGCAGTTCTTC.

J is TRBJ1-2 and V is TRBV20-1, with D uncertain. V was trimmed by 6 bases and J by 0 bases, leaving 11 bases between them. Germline assignment: CDR1 DFQATT and CDR2 SNEGSKA (reference sequence). This CDR3 contains 13 residues. The CDR3 region has the DNA TGCAGTGCGCAGGATCTCGCTAACTATGGCTACACCTTC. It is translated as CSAQDLANYGYTF.

The J gene is TRBJ1-2, the V gene TRBV7-3; D unresolved. Germline CDR1 and CDR2: SGHTA and FQGTGA. Trimming shortened V by 5 bases and J by 6 bases, and 13 bases separated the two germline ends. The CDR3 contains 13 residues. The CDR3 here is CASSPPGPHGYTF. CDR3 bases: TGTGCCAGCAGCCCCCCGGGCCCTCATGGCTACACCTTC.

The rearrangement joins TRBV6-6 to TRBJ1-5, with a weak D call TRBD1 (5 bases). The CDR3 spans 14 residues. Germline assignment: CDR1 MNHNY and CDR2 SVGAGI (reference sequence). V lost 11 bases to trimming and J lost 7 bases, with 21 bases between them. CDR3 sequence: CASGEGVQRQPQHF. In DNA form, the CDR3 reads TGTGCCTCCGGAGAAGGGGTTCAGAGGCAGCCCCAGCATTTT.